The rows below give T cell receptor beta chains drawn from one sample of a study of OX40 agonist ivuxolimab in advanced cancers. Here immunoSEQ multiplex PCR was the method, and the copy in TCRdb shows in-frame clones only, minus some. This sample carries around 40,000 clones, around nine tenths of them seen once, and the ten largest clones take roughly 0.55%. The sequencing here drew on CD4+ or CD8+ T cells sorted from blood, taken in a trial of the OX40 agonist ivuxolimab. These TCRs come from an adult with an advanced solid tumor such as melanoma, head and neck, liver or kidney cancer. CDR3s include the opening cysteine and the closing phenylalanine or tryptophan. D genes are given only for firm matches. Clone sizes are given selectively: once, few, many, or a class where the clone is expanded.

d_gene	abundance	v_gene	j_gene	CDR3aa	CDR3nt
.	.	TRBV19	TRBJ1-4	CASRYWDEKLFF	TGTGCCAGTCGGTATTGGGATGAAAAACTGTTTTTT
.	.	TRBV5-1	TRBJ2-1	CASTVVGVPNEQFF	TGCGCCAGCACGGTAGTGGGGGTCCCCAATGAGCAGTTCTTC
TRBD2	once	TRBV11-2	TRBJ2-6	CASSPGGVSGANVLTF	TGTGCCAGCAGCCCGGGAGGAGTCTCTGGGGCCAACGTCCTGACTTTC
TRBD1	.	TRBV7-2	TRBJ1-2	CASSPFRDRAQDYGYTF	TGTGCCAGCAGCCCTTTCCGGGACAGGGCTCAGGACTATGGCTACACCTTC
.	once	TRBV5-1	TRBJ1-1	CASSSRGQNTEAFF	TGCGCCAGCAGCTCGCGGGGGCAGAACACTGAAGCTTTCTTT
TRBD1	.	TRBV9	TRBJ2-7	CASSVGGTGSHEQYF	TGTGCCAGCAGCGTAGGAGGGACAGGGAGCCACGAGCAGTACTTC
.	.	TRBV19	TRBJ2-2	CASLRGKPNTGELFF	TGTGCCAGTCTACGGGGCAAGCCGAACACCGGGGAGCTGTTTTTT
.	.	TRBV18	TRBJ1-3	CASFARGGTIYF	TGTGCCAGCTTCGCCCGGGGGGGCACCATATATTTT
.	.	TRBV7-2	TRBJ1-2	CASSLDAREGGYTF	TGTGCCAGCAGCTTAGACGCCAGGGAAGGAGGCTACACCTTC
.	.	TRBV7-2	TRBJ2-5	CASSSDSSRETQYF	TGTGCCAGCAGCTCTGACAGTTCAAGAGAGACCCAGTACTTC
.	.	TRBV10-1	TRBJ2-4	CASSPGGNIQYF	TGCGCCAGCAGCCCAGGGGGGAACATTCAGTACTTC